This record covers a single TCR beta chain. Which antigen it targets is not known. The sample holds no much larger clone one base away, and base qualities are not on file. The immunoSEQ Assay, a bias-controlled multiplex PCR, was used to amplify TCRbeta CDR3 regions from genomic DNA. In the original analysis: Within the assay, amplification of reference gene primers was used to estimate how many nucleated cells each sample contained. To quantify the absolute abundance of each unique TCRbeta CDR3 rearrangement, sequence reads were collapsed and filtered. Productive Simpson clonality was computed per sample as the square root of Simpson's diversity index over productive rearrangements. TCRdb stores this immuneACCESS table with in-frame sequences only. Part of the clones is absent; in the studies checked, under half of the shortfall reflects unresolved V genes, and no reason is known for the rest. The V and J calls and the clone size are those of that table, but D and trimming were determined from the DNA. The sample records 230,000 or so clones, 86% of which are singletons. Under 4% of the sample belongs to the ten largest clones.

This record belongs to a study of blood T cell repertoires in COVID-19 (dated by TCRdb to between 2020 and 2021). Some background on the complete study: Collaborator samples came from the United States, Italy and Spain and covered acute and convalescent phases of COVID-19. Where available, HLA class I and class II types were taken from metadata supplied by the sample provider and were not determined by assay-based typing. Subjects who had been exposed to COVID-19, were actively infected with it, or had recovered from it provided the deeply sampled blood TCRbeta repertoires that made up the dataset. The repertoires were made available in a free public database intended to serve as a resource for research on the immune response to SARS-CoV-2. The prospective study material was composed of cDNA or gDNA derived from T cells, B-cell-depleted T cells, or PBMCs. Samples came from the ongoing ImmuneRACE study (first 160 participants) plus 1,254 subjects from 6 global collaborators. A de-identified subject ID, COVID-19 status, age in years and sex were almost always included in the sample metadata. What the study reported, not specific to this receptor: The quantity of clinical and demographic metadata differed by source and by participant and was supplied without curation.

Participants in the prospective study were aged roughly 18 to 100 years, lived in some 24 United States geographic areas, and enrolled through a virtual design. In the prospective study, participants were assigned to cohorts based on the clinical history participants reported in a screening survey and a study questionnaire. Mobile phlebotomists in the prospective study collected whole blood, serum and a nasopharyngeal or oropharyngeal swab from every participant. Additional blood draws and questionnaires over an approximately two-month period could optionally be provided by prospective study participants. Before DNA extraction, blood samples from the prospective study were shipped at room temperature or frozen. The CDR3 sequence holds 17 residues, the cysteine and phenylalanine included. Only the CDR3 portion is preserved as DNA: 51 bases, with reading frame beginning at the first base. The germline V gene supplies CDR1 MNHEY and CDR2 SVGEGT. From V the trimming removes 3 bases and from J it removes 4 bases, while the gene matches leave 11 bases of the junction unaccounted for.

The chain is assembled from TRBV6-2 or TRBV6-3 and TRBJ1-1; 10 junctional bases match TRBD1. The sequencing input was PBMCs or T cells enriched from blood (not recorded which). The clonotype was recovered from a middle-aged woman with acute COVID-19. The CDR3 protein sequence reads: CASSYRSQGQGSTEAFF. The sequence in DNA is TGTGCCAGCAGTTATAGGTCACAGGGACAGGGGAGCACTGAAGCTTTCTTT.